Shown below are 28 T cell receptor beta chains from a single sample sequenced in a study of blood T cell repertoires in COVID-19. Here immunoSEQ multiplex PCR was the method, and the copy in TCRdb shows in-frame clones only, minus some. The sample lists 310,000 or so clones, 70% to 90% occurring once. The sample taken for sequencing was PBMCs or T cells enriched from blood (not recorded which). All receptors come from a woman in her 40s who had recovered from COVID-19.

The rearrangement uses TRBV6-2 or TRBV6-3 and TRBJ1-6, with 8 positions matching TRBD1. The trim removed 5 bases at V and 10 bases at J, leaving 7 bases unmatched. CDR3 length: 14 residues. Germline V gene data show CDR1 as MNHEY and CDR2 as SVGEGT. The CDR3 loop reads CASSQQGGRSPLHF. DNA of the CDR3: TGTGCCAGCAGTCAACAGGGGGGTCGATCACCCCTCCACTTT.

V is TRBV7-2 and J is TRBJ1-2, with D unresolved. The CDR3 totals 16 residues. The V end was cut by 1 base, the J end by 3 bases, with 15 bases between. CDR1 and CDR2 from the germline V gene are SGHTA and FQGNSA. The CDR3 sequence: CASSLVGGQPDYGYTF. The DNA of the CDR3 is TGTGCCAGCAGCTTAGTAGGAGGGCAGCCCGACTATGGCTACACCTTC.

J is TRBJ2-5 and V is TRBV7-2; D is perhaps TRBD2 (6 bases). Germline V gene data show CDR1 as SGHTA and CDR2 as FQGNSA. The length of the CDR3 is 16 residues. V was clipped by 6 bases and J by 7 bases, with 24 bases between them. The CDR3 nucleotides read TGTGCCAGCAGGGCGGGACTCCCAACGCCCGCAGGGACCCAGTACTTC. It codes for CASRAGLPTPAGTQYF. The complete variable domain, with remaining parts taken from reference TRBV7-2 and TRBJ2-5, reads GAGVSQSPSNKVTEKGKDVELRCDPISGHTALYWYRQSLGQGLEFLIYFQGNSAPDKSGLPSDRFSAERTGGSVSTLTIQRTQQEDSAVYLCASRAGLPTPAGTQYFGPGTRLLVL.

The rearrangement joins TRBV7-2 to TRBJ1-4; perhaps TRBD1 as D (6 bases). The germline CDR1 and CDR2 sequences are SGHTA and FQGNSA. The CDR3 loop spans 15 amino acids. Trimming stripped 5 bases from V and 3 bases from J, with 13 bases between. Written as DNA, the CDR3 is TGTGCCAGCAGCGTAACAGGGTCCGCTAATGAAAAACTGTTTTTT. This gives the protein CASSVTGSANEKLFF.

This chain connects TRBV19 to TRBJ1-2; possibly TRBD1 for D (5 bases). The CDR3 spans 16 residues. V lost 3 bases, J lost 0 bases, and 14 bases lay in between. Germline V gene lookup returns CDR1 LNHDA and CDR2 SQIVND (reference sequence). CDR3 nucleotides: TGTGCCAGTAGTATCCTACGGGACTCCCCTAACTATGGCTACACCTTC. Translation gives CASSILRDSPNYGYTF.

This chain links TRBV20-1 with TRBJ2-5; D gene uncertain. The CDR3 runs 11 residues. The V gene lost 5 bases and the J gene lost 2 bases, with 6 bases spanning the gap. Germline V gene data show CDR1 as DFQATT and CDR2 as SNEGSKA (reference sequence). CDR3 sequence (DNA): TGCAGTGCTTCCCGGCAAGAGACCCAGTACTTC. As protein: CSASRQETQYF.

The V and J genes are TRBV28 and TRBJ2-2; 10 bases match TRBD1. Germline values: CDR1 MDHEN, CDR2 SYDVKM. J was trimmed by 6 bases and V by 6 bases; bases with no gene match: 7. The CDR3 sequence is 15 residues long. The CDR3 DNA follows: TGTGCCAGCAGAGTGACAGGGGGCGATTCCGGGGAGCTGTTTTTT. The encoded protein is CASRVTGGDSGELFF.

V is TRBV18 and J is TRBJ2-7, with D tentatively TRBD1 (6 bases). This CDR3 contains 13 residues. The V gene lost 1 base and the J gene lost 6 bases, with 10 bases spanning the gap. Germline V gives CDR1 KGHSH, CDR2 LQKENI. The CDR3 DNA sequence: TGTGCCAGCTCACCACAGGACAGTGGCGAGCAGTACTTC. Amino acids: CASSPQDSGEQYF.

The chain is built from TRBV15 and TRBJ2-1; D is possibly TRBD1 (5 bases). The length of the CDR3 is 17 residues. Trimming cost V 5 bases and J 2 bases, with 19 bases left between them. Germline V gene sequence: CDR1 LNHNV, CDR2 YYDKDF (reference sequence). CDR3: CATSAELFEQAYNEQFF. In DNA form, the CDR3 reads TGTGCCACCAGCGCCGAGTTATTCGAACAGGCCTACAATGAGCAGTTCTTC.

The V call is TRBV6-5, the J call TRBJ1-1, with 7 positions matching TRBD1. The germline V gene encodes CDR1 MNHEY and CDR2 SVGAGI. The CDR3 length is 15 residues. With 7 bases clipped from V and 0 bases from J, the junction kept 8 bases outside the gene matches. CDR3 bases: TGTGCCAGCACCCGCCAGGGGGGTTTGAACACTGAAGCTTTCTTT. Its protein is CASTRQGGLNTEAFF.

The chain uses TRBV19 and TRBJ1-5; possibly TRBD1 for D (5 bases). V lost 0 bases to trimming and J lost 5 bases, with 8 bases between them. CDR1 LNHDA and CDR2 SQIVND come from the germline V gene (reference sequence). This CDR3 has 14 amino acids. The CDR3 here is CASSIEATDQPQHF. The CDR3 DNA reads TGTGCCAGTAGTATAGAGGCGACAGATCAGCCCCAGCATTTT. Based on the CDR3 plus reference TRBV19 and TRBJ1-5, the full variable domain is DGGITQSPKYLFRKEGQNVTLSCEQNLNHDAMYWYRQDPGQGLRLIYYSQIVNDFQKGDIAEGYSVSREKKESFPLTVTSAQKNPTAFYLCASSIEATDQPQHFGDGTRLSIL.

V and J are TRBV6-5 and TRBJ2-1; TRBD2 might be the D (5 bases). Germline loops: CDR1 MNHEY, CDR2 SVGAGI. Trimming left V 7 bases short and J 8 bases short, with 15 bases between. The length of the CDR3 is 13 residues. Here the CDR3 reads CASTSPGADEQFF. CDR3 nucleotides: TGTGCCAGCACATCCCCCGGAGCGGATGAGCAGTTCTTC.

The genes are TRBV6-5 and TRBJ2-7; D perhaps matches TRBD2 (6 bases). The CDR3 is made up of 14 amino acids. Germline CDR1 MNHEY, CDR2 SVGAGI. Trimming cost V 1 base and J 5 bases, with 12 bases left between them. CDR3 sequence: CASSYFSGGDEQYF. In nucleotides, the CDR3 is TGTGCCAGCAGTTACTTCTCGGGCGGGGACGAGCAGTACTTC.

The chain combines TRBV10-1 with TRBJ2-3; weak D call: TRBD2 (6 bases). Trimming shortened V by 3 bases and J by 4 bases, and 14 bases separated the two germline ends. CDR3 length: 15 amino acids. Per the germline V gene, CDR1 is WNHNN and CDR2 is SYGVQD (reference sequence). The CDR3 spells CASSDSRTTSDTQYF. As DNA, the CDR3 is TGCGCCAGCAGTGATAGTCGGACTACCTCAGATACGCAGTATTTT.

In its sample, this clone was seen many times. This chain joins TRBV28 and TRBJ1-1, with 10 nucleotides matching TRBD1. Germline V CDR1 and CDR2: MDHEN, SYDVKM. CDR3 length: 14 residues. The V and J ends lost 4 bases and 7 bases, in that order; junction bases with no gene match: 6. The CDR3: CASSYRGQGIEAFF. CDR3 DNA: TGTGCCAGCAGTTATAGGGGACAGGGGATTGAAGCTTTCTTT. Using reference TRBV28 and TRBJ1-1 for the parts outside the CDR3, the full variable domain is DVKVTQSSRYLVKRTGEKVFLECVQDMDHENMFWYRQDPGLGLRLIYFSYDVKMKEKGDIPEGYSVSREKKERFSLILESASTNQTSMYLCASSYRGQGIEAFFGQGTRLTVV.

V and J are TRBV28 and TRBJ2-3; possibly TRBD2 for D (6 bases). Germline CDR1 MDHEN, CDR2 SYDVKM. The length of the CDR3 is 15 residues. Trimming left V 5 bases short and J 3 bases short, with 15 bases between. CDR3 protein: CASSGPGSWTDTQYF. The CDR3, as DNA: TGTGCCAGCAGTGGCCCCGGGAGTTGGACAGATACGCAGTATTTT.

This chain joins TRBV27 and TRBJ2-5, with a possible D match to TRBD1 (6 bases). CDR3 length: 15 residues. Trimming left V 5 bases short and J 5 bases short, with 18 bases between. In germline, CDR1 is MNHEY, CDR2 SMNVEV (reference sequence). This CDR3 reads CASSKGDIPGETQYF. CDR3 DNA: TGTGCCAGCAGTAAAGGGGACATCCCGGGGGAGACCCAGTACTTC.

This chain uses TRBV28 with TRBJ2-1, with 10 positions matching TRBD2. CDR1 and CDR2 from the germline V gene are MDHEN and SYDVKM. The CDR3 is 13 amino acids. With 1 base clipped from V and 15 bases from J, the junction kept 6 bases outside the gene matches. The CDR3 bases are TGTGCCAGCAGTTTATCTACTAGCGGGGATCTGTTCTTC. It codes for CASSLSTSGDLFF.

The chain carries TRBV19 and TRBJ2-2, with 10 bases matching TRBD1. The germline CDR1 and CDR2 sequences are LNHDA and SQIVND (reference sequence). V gave up 4 bases and J gave up 2 bases; unmatched junction bases: 10. The CDR3 is made up of 18 amino acids. DNA for the CDR3: TGTGCCAGTAGTAGAGGACCGGGACAGGGGACCAACACCGGGGAGCTGTTTTTT. This gives the protein CASSRGPGQGTNTGELFF.

The chain is built from TRBV6-2 or TRBV6-3 and TRBJ1-2; D unclear. Trimming took 4 bases from V and 2 from J, leaving 8 bases between them. CDR3 length: 13 residues. Germline values: CDR1 MNHEY, CDR2 SVGEGT. The CDR3 nucleotides are TGTGCCAGCAGTTTGGGCAGAAACTATGGCTACACCTTC. Translated: CASSLGRNYGYTF.

The chain recombines TRBV18 with TRBJ2-7, with TRBD1 matching 9 bases. Per the germline V gene, CDR1 is KGHSH and CDR2 is LQKENI. This CDR3 is built from 15 residues. V was clipped by 4 bases and J by 6 bases; unmatched bases: 10. CDR3 DNA: TGTGCCAGCTCACTCCGACAGGGGGATCCCTTCGAGCAGTACTTC. It codes for CASSLRQGDPFEQYF. The full variable domain, completed using reference TRBV18 and TRBJ2-7, is NAGVMQNPRHLVRRRGQEARLRCSPMKGHSHVYWYRQLPEEGLKFMVYLQKENIIDESGMPKERFSAEFPKEGPSILRIQQVVRGDSAAYFCASSLRQGDPFEQYFGPGTRLTVT.

The chain is built from TRBV5-6 and TRBJ1-1; no definite D call. Trimming took 1 base from V and 2 from J, leaving 12 bases between them. CDR1 and CDR2 from the germline V gene are SGHDT and YYEEEE. The CDR3 is made up of 15 amino acids. Here the CDR3 reads CASSLMGQQNTEAFF. In DNA, the CDR3 is TGTGCCAGCAGCTTGATGGGCCAACAAAACACTGAAGCTTTCTTT. The full variable domain, with the rest looked up from reference TRBV5-6 and TRBJ1-1, is DAGVTQSPTHLIKTRGQQVTLRCSPKSGHDTVSWYQQALGQGPQFIFQYYEEEERQRGNFPDRFSGHQFPNYSSELNVNALLLGDSALYLCASSLMGQQNTEAFFGQGTRLTVV.

This rearrangement joins TRBV28 to TRBJ2-3; 10 nucleotides match TRBD2. CDR1 MDHEN and CDR2 SYDVKM come from the germline V gene. V shed 5 bases, J shed 1 base, and the junction held 6 bases outside the gene matches. The CDR3 loop spans 16 amino acids. This CDR3 is CASSPLGLAGTDTQYF. In nucleotides, the CDR3 is TGTGCCAGCAGTCCCCTAGGACTAGCGGGCACAGATACGCAGTATTTT.

The chain links TRBV28 to TRBJ2-5; a possible D gene is TRBD2 (6 bases). Germline assignment: CDR1 MDHEN and CDR2 SYDVKM. CDR3 length: 15 amino acids. V was pared by 4 bases and J by 2 bases, with 14 bases between. In DNA, the CDR3 is TGTGCCAGCAGTTCCCTACTCCGGGGGCAAGAGACCCAGTACTTC. Residues: CASSSLLRGQETQYF.

This clone was seen more than once but under ten times. The CDR3 here is CASSLGRLNYGYTF. In DNA form, the CDR3 reads TGTGCCAGCAGCTTAGGGCGGCTGAACTATGGCTACACCTTC. This chain joins TRBV7-9 and TRBJ1-2; D is ambiguous. Germline-derived CDR1 and CDR2 are SEHNR and FQNEAQ (reference sequence). V was cut by 1 base and J by 2 bases, with 8 bases left in between. The CDR3 loop spans 14 amino acids.

The chain couples TRBV5-1 to TRBJ1-1; D not resolved. Germline assignment: CDR1 SGHRS and CDR2 YFSETQ. CDR3 length: 13 amino acids. V was trimmed by 0 bases and J by 8 bases, leaving 11 bases between them. DNA for the CDR3: TGCGCCAGCAGCTTGGTTGAGGAGGGAGAAGCTTTCTTT. Translating it yields CASSLVEEGEAFF.

This chain uses TRBV9 with TRBJ2-1; 8 bases are shared with TRBD2. The CDR3 length is 16 residues. V gave up 3 bases and J gave up 0 bases; unmatched junction bases: 5. Looked up from germline, CDR1 is SGDLS and CDR2 is YYNGEE. The CDR3 DNA reads TGTGCCAGCAGCGCGGTAGCGGGAAGCTCCTACAATGAGCAGTTCTTC. This encodes CASSAVAGSSYNEQFF.

The V and J genes are TRBV7-2 and TRBJ1-3; the D gene is possibly TRBD1 (6 bases). Germline V gene sequence: CDR1 SGHTA, CDR2 FQGNSA. Trimming took 8 bases from V and 2 from J, leaving 13 bases between them. The CDR3 loop spans 14 amino acids. In nucleotides, the CDR3 is TGTGCCAGCCGGGCAGGGGTTGCTGGAAACACCATATATTTT. Amino acid sequence: CASRAGVAGNTIYF.